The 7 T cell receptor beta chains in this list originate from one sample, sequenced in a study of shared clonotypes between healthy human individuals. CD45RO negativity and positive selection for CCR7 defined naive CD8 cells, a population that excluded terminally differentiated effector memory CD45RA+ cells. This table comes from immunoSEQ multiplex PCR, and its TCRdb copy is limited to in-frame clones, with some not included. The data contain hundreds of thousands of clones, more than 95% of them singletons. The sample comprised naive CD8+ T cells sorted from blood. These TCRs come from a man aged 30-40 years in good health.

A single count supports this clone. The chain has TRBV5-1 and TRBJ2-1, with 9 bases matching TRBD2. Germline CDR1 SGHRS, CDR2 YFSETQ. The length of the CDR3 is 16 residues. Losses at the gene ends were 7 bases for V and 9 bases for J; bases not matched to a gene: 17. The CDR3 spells CASLEVPGTSPTEQFF. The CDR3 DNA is TGCGCCAGCCTTGAGGTTCCCGGGACTAGCCCAACTGAGCAGTTCTTC.

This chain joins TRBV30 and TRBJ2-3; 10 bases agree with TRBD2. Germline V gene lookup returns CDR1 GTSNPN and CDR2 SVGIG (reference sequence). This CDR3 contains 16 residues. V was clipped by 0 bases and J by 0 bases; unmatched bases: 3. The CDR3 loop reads CAWSVALAGSTDTQYF. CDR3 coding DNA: TGTGCCTGGAGTGTAGCACTAGCGGGGAGCACAGATACGCAGTATTTT.

CDR3: CASSSSNTEAFF. The CDR3 nucleotides read TGCGCCAGCAGCTCGTCCAACACTGAAGCTTTCTTT. The chain combines TRBV5-1 with TRBJ1-1, with D unresolved. Germline V lookup: CDR1 SGHRS, CDR2 YFSETQ. This CDR3 spans 12 amino acids. V lost 3 bases to trimming and J lost 2 bases, with 5 bases between them.

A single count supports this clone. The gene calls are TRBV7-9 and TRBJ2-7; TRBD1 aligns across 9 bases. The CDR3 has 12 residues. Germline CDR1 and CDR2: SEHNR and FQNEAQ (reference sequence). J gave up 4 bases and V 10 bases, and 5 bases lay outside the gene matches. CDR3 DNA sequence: TGTGCCACAGGGACAGGGTCGTACGAGCAGTACTTC. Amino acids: CATGTGSYEQYF.

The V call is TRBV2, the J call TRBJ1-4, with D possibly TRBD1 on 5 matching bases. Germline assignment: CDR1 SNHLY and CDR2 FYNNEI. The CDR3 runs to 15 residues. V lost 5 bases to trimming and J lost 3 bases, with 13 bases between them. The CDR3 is CASSRRGKANEKLFF. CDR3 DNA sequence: TGTGCCAGCAGTAGAAGGGGTAAAGCTAATGAAAAACTGTTTTTT.

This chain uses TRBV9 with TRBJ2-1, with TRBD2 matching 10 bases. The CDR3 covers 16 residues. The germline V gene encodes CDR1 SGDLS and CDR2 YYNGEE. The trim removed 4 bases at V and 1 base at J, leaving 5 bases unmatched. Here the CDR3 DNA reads TGTGCCAGCAGCACCCGACTAGCGGGTTCCTACAATGAGCAGTTCTTC. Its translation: CASSTRLAGSYNEQFF.

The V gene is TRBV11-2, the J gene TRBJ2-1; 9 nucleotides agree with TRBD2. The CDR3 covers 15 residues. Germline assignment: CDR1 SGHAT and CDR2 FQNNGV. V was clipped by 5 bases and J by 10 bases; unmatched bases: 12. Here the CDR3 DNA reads TGTGCCAGCAGCCCGACACTAGCGGGTCTAATCGAGCAGTTCTTC. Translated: CASSPTLAGLIEQFF. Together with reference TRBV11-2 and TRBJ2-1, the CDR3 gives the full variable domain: EAGVAQSPRYKIIEKRQSVAFWCNPISGHATLYWYQQILGQGPKLLIQFQNNGVVDDSQLPKDRFSAERLKGVDSTLKIQPAKLEDSAVYLCASSPTLAGLIEQFFGPGTRLTVL.